The clone carrying this T cell receptor (beta chain) showed up just once. This entry belongs to a study of blood T cell repertoires in COVID-19. Study information: There were acute and convalescent COVID-19 samples, and they came from the United States, Italy and Spain. T cells, B-cell-depleted T cells, or PBMCs provided the cDNA or gDNA that served as material.

Authors' methods: Reference gene primer amplification yielded estimated nucleated cell counts. Some clones are missing from TCRdb's copy, which holds only in-frame ones; the method was immunoSEQ multiplex PCR. The D gene and trimming were derived from the DNA, and the V and J assignments and clone size from that table. This sample has around 260,000 clones, with around nine tenths found just once. Trimming took 2 bases from V and 3 from J, leaving 10 bases between them. CDR1 SGHTA and CDR2 FQGTGA come from the germline V gene. The CDR3 totals 14 residues. The gene calls are TRBV7-3 and TRBJ2-5, with a tentative D call TRBD2 (7 bases). Input material: peripheral blood. This TCR was sampled from a man younger than 45 with acute or convalescent COVID-19. The CDR3 sequence: CASSLGGAKETQYF. In DNA form, the CDR3 reads TGTGCCAGCAGCTTAGGGGGGGCCAAAGAGACCCAGTACTTC.